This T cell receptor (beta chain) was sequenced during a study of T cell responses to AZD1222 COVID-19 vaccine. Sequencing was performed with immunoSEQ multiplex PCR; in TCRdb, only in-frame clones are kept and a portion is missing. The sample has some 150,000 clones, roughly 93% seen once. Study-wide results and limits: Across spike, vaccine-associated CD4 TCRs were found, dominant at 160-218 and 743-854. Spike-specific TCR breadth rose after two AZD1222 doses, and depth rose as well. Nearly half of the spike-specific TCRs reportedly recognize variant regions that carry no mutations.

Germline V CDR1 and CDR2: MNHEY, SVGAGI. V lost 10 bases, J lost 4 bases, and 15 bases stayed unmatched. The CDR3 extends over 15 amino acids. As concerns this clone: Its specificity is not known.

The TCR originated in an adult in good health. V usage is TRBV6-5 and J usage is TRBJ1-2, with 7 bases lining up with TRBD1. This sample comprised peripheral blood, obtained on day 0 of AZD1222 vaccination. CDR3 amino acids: CANNRTGVVGYGYTF. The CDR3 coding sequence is TGTGCCAACAACCGAACAGGGGTCGTCGGCTATGGCTACACCTTC.